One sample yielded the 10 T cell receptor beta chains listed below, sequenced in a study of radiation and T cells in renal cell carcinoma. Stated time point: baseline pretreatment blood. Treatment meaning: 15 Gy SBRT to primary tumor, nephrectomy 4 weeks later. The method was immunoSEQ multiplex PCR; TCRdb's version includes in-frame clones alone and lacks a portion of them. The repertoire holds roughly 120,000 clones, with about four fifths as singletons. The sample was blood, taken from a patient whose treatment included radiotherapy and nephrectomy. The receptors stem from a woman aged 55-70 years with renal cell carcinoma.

CDR3 coding DNA: TGTGCCAGCAGCTCAGGGGGGCCTGGGGCCAACGTCCTGACTTTC. As protein: CASSSGGPGANVLTF. This sequence joins TRBV5-4 and TRBJ2-6; D may be TRBD1 (7 bases). V was trimmed by 3 bases and J by 2 bases, leaving 9 bases between them. The CDR3 extends over 15 amino acids. In germline, CDR1 is SGHNT, CDR2 YYREEE (reference sequence). The entire variable domain, with the rest obtained from reference TRBV5-4 and TRBJ2-6, is as follows: ETGVTQSPTHLIKTRGQQVTLRCSSQSGHNTVSWYQQALGQGPQFIFQYYREEENGRGNFPPRFSGLQFPNYSSELNVNALELDDSALYLCASSSGGPGANVLTFGAGSRLTVL.

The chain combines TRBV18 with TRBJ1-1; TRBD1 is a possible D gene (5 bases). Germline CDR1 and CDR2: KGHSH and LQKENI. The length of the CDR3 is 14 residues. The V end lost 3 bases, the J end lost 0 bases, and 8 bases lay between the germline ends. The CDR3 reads CASSPTVVNTEAFF. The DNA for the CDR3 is TGTGCCAGCTCACCGACAGTAGTGAACACTGAAGCTTTCTTT.

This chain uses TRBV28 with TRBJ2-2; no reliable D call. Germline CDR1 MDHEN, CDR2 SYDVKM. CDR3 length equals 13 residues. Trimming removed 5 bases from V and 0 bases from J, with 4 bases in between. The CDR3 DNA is TGTGCCAGCAGTCCACCGAACACCGGGGAGCTGTTTTTT. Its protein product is CASSPPNTGELFF. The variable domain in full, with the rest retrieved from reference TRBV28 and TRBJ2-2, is DVKVTQSSRYLVKRTGEKVFLECVQDMDHENMFWYRQDPGLGLRLIYFSYDVKMKEKGDIPEGYSVSREKKERFSLILESASTNQTSMYLCASSPPNTGELFFGEGSRLTVL.

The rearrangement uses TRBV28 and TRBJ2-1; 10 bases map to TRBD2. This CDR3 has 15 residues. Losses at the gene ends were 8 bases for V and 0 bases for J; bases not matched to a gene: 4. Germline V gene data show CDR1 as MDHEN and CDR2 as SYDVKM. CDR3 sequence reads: CASAASGSSYNEQFF. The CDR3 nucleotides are TGTGCCAGCGCGGCTAGCGGGAGCTCCTACAATGAGCAGTTCTTC.

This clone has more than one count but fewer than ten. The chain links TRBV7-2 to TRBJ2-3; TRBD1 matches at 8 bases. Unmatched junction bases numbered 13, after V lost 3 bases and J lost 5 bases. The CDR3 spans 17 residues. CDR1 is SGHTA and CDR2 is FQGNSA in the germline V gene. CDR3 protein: CASSFVGTGAGLDTQYF. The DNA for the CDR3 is TGTGCCAGCAGCTTTGTCGGGACAGGAGCAGGGCTAGATACGCAGTATTTT.

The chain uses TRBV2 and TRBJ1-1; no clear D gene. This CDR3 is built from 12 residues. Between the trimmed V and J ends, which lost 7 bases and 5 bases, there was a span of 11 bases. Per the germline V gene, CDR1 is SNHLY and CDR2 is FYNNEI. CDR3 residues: CASTAHRTEAFF. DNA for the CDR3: TGTGCCAGCACGGCCCATCGAACTGAAGCTTTCTTT.

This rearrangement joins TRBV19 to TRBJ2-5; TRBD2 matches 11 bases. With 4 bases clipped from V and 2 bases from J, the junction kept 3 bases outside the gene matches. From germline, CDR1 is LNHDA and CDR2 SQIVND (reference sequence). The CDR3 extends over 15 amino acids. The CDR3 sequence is CASSRASGGQETQYF. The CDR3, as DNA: TGTGCCAGTAGTAGGGCTAGCGGGGGGCAAGAGACCCAGTACTTC.

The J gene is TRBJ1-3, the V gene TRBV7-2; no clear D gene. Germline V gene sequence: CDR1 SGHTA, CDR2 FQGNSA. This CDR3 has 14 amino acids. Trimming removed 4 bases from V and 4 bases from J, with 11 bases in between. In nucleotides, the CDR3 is TGTGCCAGCAGCTCCAAGACCCCAGGAAACACCATATATTTT. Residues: CASSSKTPGNTIYF.

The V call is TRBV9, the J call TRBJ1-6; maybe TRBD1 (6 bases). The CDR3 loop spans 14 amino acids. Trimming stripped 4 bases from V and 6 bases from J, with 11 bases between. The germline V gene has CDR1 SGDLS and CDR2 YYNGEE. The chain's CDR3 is CASSQGQTNSPLHF. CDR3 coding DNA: TGTGCCAGCAGCCAGGGGCAGACTAATTCACCCCTCCACTTT.

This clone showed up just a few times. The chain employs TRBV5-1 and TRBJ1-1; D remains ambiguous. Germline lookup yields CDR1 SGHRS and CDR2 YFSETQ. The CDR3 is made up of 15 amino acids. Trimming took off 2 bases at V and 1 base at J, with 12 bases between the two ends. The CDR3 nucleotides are TGCGCCAGCAGCTTAGAGGACCAGACGAACACTGAAGCTTTCTTT. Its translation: CASSLEDQTNTEAFF.